This TCR beta chain was found in a study of T-cell reconstitution after alpha-beta-depleted transplantation in children. The study, taken as a whole, reports: Once a year had passed after transplant, T-cell counts and diversity came mostly from newly produced T cells.

Unique molecular identifiers were incorporated when the TCRbeta library was constructed. From the PCR reads, TCRdb called clonotypes with MiXCR, one entry per CDR3 protein. The sample yields about a million distinct CDR3 sequences, about 29% seen once. This clonotype was seen only a few times. The antigen is not known. The TCR originated in a boy less than two years old who had a stem cell transplant for SCID, so the T cells may come from the graft donor. The specimen comprised PBMCs, mostly from graft donor cells, sampled 360 days after TCRalphabeta/CD19-depleted stem cell transplant.

CDR3 nucleotides: TGCGCCAGCAGCTTGGGGACAGGGCTAGCCTACAATGAGCAGTTCTTC. Residues: CASSLGTGLAYNEQFF. This chain connects TRBV5-1 to TRBJ2-1; TRBD1 agrees at 8 bases. Germline V gene lookup returns CDR1 SGHRS and CDR2 YFSETQ. The CDR3 is 16 residues long. Trimming at V came to 0 bases and at J to 2 bases, leaving 4 bases not matched to a gene.